This T cell receptor (beta chain) was recorded in a study of T-cell memory formation after mild COVID-19. TCRdb reprocessed the 5' RACE reads with MiXCR, giving one entry per CDR3 protein. Of a few hundred thousand distinct CDR3 sequences in the sample, approximately 15% were seen once. CDR1 is SGHTA and CDR2 is FQGTGA in the germline V gene. The CDR3 is made up of 13 amino acids. Between the trimmed V and J ends, which lost 3 bases and 5 bases, there was a span of 10 bases. V usage is TRBV7-3 and J usage is TRBJ2-5, with D possibly matching TRBD1 (5 bases). This clonotype was sampled from a man in his late teens or twenties who had mild COVID-19 (a few samples of this study predate the infection). Cell type and time point are not known. Sequencing used PBMCs or a T cell subset sorted from them (not recorded which). CDR3 DNA: TGTGCCAGCAGCTTTTGGAAGGGGGAGACCCAGTACTTC. Translating it yields CASSFWKGETQYF.